This entry describes one TCR beta chain. This receptor's antigen is unknown. Base quality data are lacking; no much larger clone is found one base away. This sample is drawn from a study of control samples from healthy donors and cancer patients (dated by TCRdb to 2019 to 2021). For CDR1 and CDR2, the germline V gene lists KGHSH and LQKENI. Trimming costs V 3 bases and J 6 bases, and their ends lie 12 bases apart. The CDR3 contains 14 residues, cysteine and phenylalanine counted. The DNA shown is the 42-base CDR3, in frame from base 1. The library was produced with the immunoSEQ multiplex PCR assay. The table comes from immuneACCESS by way of TCRdb, which keeps in-frame sequences with V and J called. Part of the clones is missing from these tables; in studies checked, under half for an unresolved V gene and the rest for unknown reasons. The sample includes around 170,000 clones, with 90% to 95% observed a single time. In total, the top ten clones hold around 1.5% of the sample.

The V gene is TRBV18 and the J gene is TRBJ1-5; tentative D gene TRBD1, with 5 bases matching. The sample consisted of blood. This sequence was found in a man aged 25 to 45 in good health. The DNA reads TGTGCCAGCTCACCCGGGGCGGACCCTCAGCCCCAGCATTTT. Its protein product is CASSPGADPQPQHF. The variable domain in full, with residues beyond the CDR3 obtained from the reference TRBV18 and TRBJ1-5 genes, is NAGVMQNPRHLVRRRGQEARLRCSPMKGHSHVYWYRQLPEEGLKFMVYLQKENIIDESGMPKERFSAEFPKEGPSILRIQQVVRGDSAAYFCASSPGADPQPQHFGDGTRLSIL.